This entry lists 23 T cell receptor beta chains sequenced from one sample in a study of OX40 agonist ivuxolimab in advanced cancers. The assay was immunoSEQ multiplex PCR, and TCRdb's table has in-frame clones only and misses some. In the table there are approximately 45,000 clones, more than 85% of which are singletons. The material sequenced was CD4+ or CD8+ T cells sorted from blood, taken in a trial of the OX40 agonist ivuxolimab. The receptors stem from an adult with an advanced solid tumor such as melanoma, head and neck, liver or kidney cancer.

A word on this clone: Sequence at one end of the junction differs from germline and may be a read error. The V call is TRBV7-7, the J call TRBJ2-3, with D possibly called TRBD1 or TRBD2 (5 bases each). The germline V gene encodes CDR1 SSHAT and CDR2 FNYEAQ (reference sequence). The CDR3 contains 14 residues. The CDR3 DNA reads TGTGCTAGCAGCTTAGGGACCCCTCCAGATACGCAGTATTTT. Amino acids: CASSLGTPPDTQYF.

The rearrangement joins TRBV5-6 to TRBJ1-2; 10 bases fit TRBD1. CDR1 and CDR2 (germline): SGHDT, YYEEEE. Trimming cost V 3 bases and J 2 bases; bases outside gene matches: 4. The CDR3 covers 15 residues. This CDR3 reads CASSWPGQGNYGYTF. DNA for the CDR3: TGTGCCAGCAGCTGGCCGGGACAGGGGAACTATGGCTACACCTTC.

The chain joins TRBV30 to TRBJ2-7, with a possible D match to TRBD2 (5 bases). This CDR3 region has 12 residues. V lost 3 bases to trimming and J lost 7 bases, with 13 bases between them. From germline, CDR1 is GTSNPN and CDR2 SVGIG (reference sequence). The CDR3 region is CAWRDLLGEQYF. DNA of the CDR3: TGTGCCTGGAGGGACCTACTAGGAGAGCAGTACTTC.

The rearrangement joins TRBV28 to TRBJ2-2, with TRBD1 matching 8 bases. The trim removed 3 bases at V and 6 bases at J, leaving 6 bases unmatched. This CDR3 is 15 amino acids long. Germline CDR1 is MDHEN and CDR2 is SYDVKM. The chain's CDR3 is CASSFAGGSAGELFF. For the CDR3, the DNA is TGTGCCAGCAGTTTTGCAGGGGGCAGTGCCGGGGAGCTGTTTTTT.

V and J are TRBV6-6 and TRBJ1-1; D remains ambiguous. The germline CDR1 and CDR2 sequences are MNHNY and SVGAGI (reference sequence). This CDR3 has 15 amino acids. V dropped 4 bases and J dropped 2 bases, with 14 bases sitting between them. The CDR3 here is CASSSEGGLNTEAFF. CDR3 coding DNA: TGTGCCAGCAGTTCGGAAGGTGGGCTTAACACTGAAGCTTTCTTT.

The CDR3 nucleotides are TGTGCCAGCAGCCAAGAGTGGGGTGAGGGCAATCAGCCCCAGCATTTT. Its translation is CASSQEWGEGNQPQHF. The rearrangement links TRBV4-2 to TRBJ1-5; D is uncertain. Trimming stripped 0 bases from V and 2 bases from J, with 11 bases between. Germline V lookup: CDR1 LGHNA, CDR2 YNFKEQ. This CDR3 is built from 16 residues.

V is TRBV13 and J is TRBJ2-7; 7 positions match TRBD1. V dropped 5 bases and J dropped 0; count of bases not matched to a gene: 4. CDR3 size: 14 residues. CDR1 and CDR2 from the germline V gene are PRHDT and FYEKMQ (reference sequence). Here the CDR3 reads CASSRDRVSYEQYF. The CDR3 coding sequence is TGTGCCAGCAGCCGAGACAGGGTCTCCTACGAGCAGTACTTC.

This chain joins TRBV7-3 and TRBJ2-3, with 8 nucleotides matching TRBD1. Trimming took 5 bases from V and 1 from J; bases not matched to a gene: 5. The CDR3 consists of 15 residues. The germline V gene has CDR1 SGHTA and CDR2 FQGTGA. The CDR3 DNA follows: TGTGCCAGCAGCATCAGGGGGCAGGGCACAGATACGCAGTATTTT. Amino acids: CASSIRGQGTDTQYF.

The V and J genes are TRBV5-4 and TRBJ2-3; 10 nucleotides line up with TRBD2. Trimming took 4 bases from V and 5 from J; bases not matched to a gene: 4. This CDR3 has 14 residues. Germline-derived CDR1 and CDR2 are SGHNT and YYREEE (reference sequence). The CDR3 sequence: CASSIGLAEDTQYF. CDR3 nucleotide sequence: TGTGCCAGCAGCATCGGACTAGCGGAAGATACGCAGTATTTT.

This clone was counted between two and nine times. The chain recombines TRBV29-1 with TRBJ2-4; D gene uncertain. The germline V and J ends were trimmed by 6 bases and 1 base, with 13 bases remaining between them. This CDR3 is built from 14 residues. Germline assignment: CDR1 SQVTM and CDR2 ANQGSEA. CDR3 nucleotide sequence: TGCAGCGTAGTTCTGGGAATGGCCAAAAACATTCAGTACTTC. It codes for CSVVLGMAKNIQYF. Drawing the rest from reference TRBV29-1 and TRBJ2-4, the complete variable domain is SAVISQKPSRDICQRGTSLTIQCQVDSQVTMMFWYRQQPGQSLTLIATANQGSEATYESGFVIDKFPISRPNLTFSTLTVSNMSPEDSSIYLCSVVLGMAKNIQYFGAGTRLSVL.

The genes are TRBV27 and TRBJ1-5, with D unresolved. Per germline, CDR1 MNHEY and CDR2 SMNVEV (reference sequence). Deletions cut 1 base from V and 0 bases from J, with 10 bases between. The CDR3 runs 16 residues. The CDR3 nucleotides are TGTGCCAGCAGTTTATATGCTGACGCTAGCAATCAGCCCCAGCATTTT. Its protein product is CASSLYADASNQPQHF.

This rearrangement joins TRBV29-1 to TRBJ1-2; possible D gene TRBD1, 6 bases. CDR3 length: 15 amino acids. CDR1 is SQVTM and CDR2 is ANQGSEA in the germline V gene. Trimming removed 6 bases from V and 0 bases from J, with 17 bases in between. The CDR3 is CSVNSGAPANYGYTF. CDR3 sequence (DNA): TGCAGCGTCAACTCGGGGGCTCCAGCTAACTATGGCTACACCTTC. The full variable domain, rest sourced from reference TRBV29-1 and TRBJ1-2, is SAVISQKPSRDICQRGTSLTIQCQVDSQVTMMFWYRQQPGQSLTLIATANQGSEATYESGFVIDKFPISRPNLTFSTLTVSNMSPEDSSIYLCSVNSGAPANYGYTFGSGTRLTVV.

The CDR3 protein is CASRMGLEKDYGYTF. CDR3 coding DNA: TGTGCCAGCAGAATGGGCCTAGAAAAAGACTATGGCTACACCTTC. The J gene is TRBJ1-2, the V gene TRBV6-6; D call uncertain. V was clipped by 6 bases and J by 3 bases, with 17 bases between them. The CDR3 has 15 amino acids. Germline CDR1 and CDR2: MNHNY and SVGAGI (reference sequence).

V is TRBV6-1 and J is TRBJ1-5; no definite D call. Between the trimmed V and J ends, which lost 3 bases and 0 bases, there was a span of 21 bases. Germline assignment: CDR1 MNHNS and CDR2 SASEGT. This CDR3 region has 19 residues. This CDR3 reads CASSDLGRELLFSNQPQHF. DNA of the CDR3: TGTGCCAGCAGTGATCTGGGTAGGGAATTACTCTTTAGCAATCAGCCCCAGCATTTT.

This chain joins TRBV4-1 and TRBJ2-7; TRBD1 agrees at 9 bases. Germline trimming cut 5 bases from V and 4 bases from J; bases unmatched to any gene: 9. Germline V gene data show CDR1 as MGHRA and CDR2 as YSYEKL. The CDR3 covers 15 residues. CDR3 bases: TGCGCCAGCAGCAGGGCCCCGGGACAGGGTTACGAGCAGTACTTC. Translation: CASSRAPGQGYEQYF.

The DNA of the CDR3 is TGTGCCAGCAGCTCGGGACAGTCTGACCGGACAGATACGCAGTATTTT. As protein: CASSSGQSDRTDTQYF. The V and J genes are TRBV11-2 and TRBJ2-3, with 7 bases identical to TRBD1. Germline V gene sequence: CDR1 SGHAT, CDR2 FQNNGV. The CDR3 runs to 16 residues. Trimming at V came to 4 bases and at J to 3 bases, leaving 10 bases not matched to a gene.

V and J are TRBV2 and TRBJ2-1; possibly TRBD1 or TRBD2 for D (5 bases each). The CDR3 is 14 residues long. CDR1 SNHLY and CDR2 FYNNEI come from the germline V gene. V gave up 5 bases and J gave up 8 bases, with 16 bases separating them. Here the CDR3 DNA reads TGTGCCAGCAGTAGGGACCAGCAGATATATGAGCAGTTCTTC. This encodes CASSRDQQIYEQFF.

This clone was detected only once. V gene TRBV11-2 combines with J gene TRBJ2-7; TRBD2 aligns across 8 bases. Germline V gives CDR1 SGHAT, CDR2 FQNNGV. The CDR3 sequence is 16 residues long. With 6 bases clipped from V and 1 base from J, the junction kept 11 bases outside the gene matches. DNA for the CDR3: TGTGCCAGCAGAATTAGTTACGGGGGGGGATCCTACGAGCAGTACTTC. Amino acid sequence: CASRISYGGGSYEQYF.

This clone appeared once. The chain recombines TRBV12-5 with TRBJ1-5, with 9 bases matching TRBD1. V shed 6 bases and J 5 bases; nucleotides not matched to a gene: 5. CDR3 length: 14 residues. CDR1 and CDR2 from the germline V gene are LGHNT and FRNRAP. DNA for the CDR3: TGTGCTAGTGGCCCCGGGACAGGGCATCAGCCCCAGCATTTT. It translates to CASGPGTGHQPQHF.

CDR3 DNA sequence: TGTGCCAGCAGCCTTTTGACTAGCGGGAGGGGGAAGACCCAGTACTTC. This encodes CASSLLTSGRGKTQYF. The chain has TRBV7-2 and TRBJ2-5; 14 bases are a match to TRBD2. CDR1 and CDR2 (germline): SGHTA, FQGNSA. The CDR3 is 16 residues long. The trim removed 5 bases at V and 6 bases at J, leaving 8 bases unmatched.

The chain recombines TRBV13 with TRBJ2-1; 12 bases are shared with TRBD2. From germline, CDR1 is PRHDT and CDR2 FYEKMQ (reference sequence). The CDR3 loop spans 17 amino acids. With 4 bases clipped from V and 3 bases from J, the junction kept 7 bases outside the gene matches. For the CDR3, the DNA is TGTGCCAGCAGCTACCGACTAGCGGGGGATTTCTACAATGAGCAGTTCTTC. It yields the protein CASSYRLAGDFYNEQFF.

The V call is TRBV29-1, the J call TRBJ1-1; no definite D call. Trimming took 3 bases from V and 11 from J, leaving 13 bases between them. Per germline, CDR1 SQVTM and CDR2 ANQGSEA. The CDR3 has 11 amino acids. For the CDR3, the DNA is TGCAGCGTTGATGTCCGGGGTGCGGCTTTCTTT. Its translation is CSVDVRGAAFF. The full variable domain, rest sourced from reference TRBV29-1 and TRBJ1-1, is SAVISQKPSRDICQRGTSLTIQCQVDSQVTMMFWYRQQPGQSLTLIATANQGSEATYESGFVIDKFPISRPNLTFSTLTVSNMSPEDSSIYLCSVDVRGAAFFGQGTRLTVV.

This chain uses TRBV6-4 with TRBJ2-5, with 10 bases that match TRBD2. Germline-derived CDR1 and CDR2 are MRHNA and SNTAGT. There are 16 residues in the CDR3. The V gene end was trimmed by 0 bases and the J gene end by 5 bases; junction bases not matched to a gene: 6. CDR3 in amino acids: CASSDSKRGGRETQYF. The CDR3 nucleotides read TGTGCCAGCAGTGACTCGAAGCGGGGGGGCCGGGAGACCCAGTACTTC.